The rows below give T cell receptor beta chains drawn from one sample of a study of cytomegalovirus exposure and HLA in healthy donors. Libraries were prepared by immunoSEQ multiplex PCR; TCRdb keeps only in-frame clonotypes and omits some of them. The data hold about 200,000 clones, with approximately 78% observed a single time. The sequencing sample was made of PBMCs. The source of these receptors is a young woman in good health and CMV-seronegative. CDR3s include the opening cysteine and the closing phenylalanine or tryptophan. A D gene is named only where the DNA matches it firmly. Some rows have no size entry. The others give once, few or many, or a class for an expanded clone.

CDR3: CAGNSGTGGTNYGYTF
DNA: TGTGCCGGGAACTCCGGGACAGGGGGGACTAACTATGGCTACACCTTC
J: TRBJ1-2
size: -
V: TRBV30
D: TRBD1

CDR3: CASSLSASYTDTQYF
DNA: TGTGCCAGCAGTTTAAGTGCCTCCTACACAGATACGCAGTATTTT
J: TRBJ2-3
size: -
V: TRBV27
D: -

CDR3: CASSQGDRGMGHEKLFF
DNA: TGCGCCAGCAGCCAAGGGGACAGGGGGATGGGGCATGAAAAACTGTTTTTT
J: TRBJ1-4
size: few
V: TRBV4-3
D: TRBD1

CDR3: CASRPDRGQTEAFF
DNA: TGTGCCAGCAGACCGGACAGGGGGCAAACTGAAGCTTTCTTT
J: TRBJ1-1
size: -
V: TRBV27
D: TRBD1

CDR3: CASSIRGGQAFF
DNA: TGTGCCAGTAGTATACGAGGGGGCCAAGCTTTCTTT
J: TRBJ1-1
size: -
V: TRBV19
D: TRBD1

CDR3: CASTKSGTGTQETQYF
DNA: TGTGCCAGCACTAAATCGGGGACAGGGACACAAGAGACCCAGTACTTC
J: TRBJ2-5
size: -
V: TRBV21-1
D: -

CDR3: CAWSGTSGRNEQFF
DNA: TGTGCCTGGAGCGGGACTAGCGGGCGCAATGAGCAGTTCTTC
J: TRBJ2-1
size: -
V: TRBV30
D: TRBD2

CDR3: CASSLEGGNRNTGELFF
DNA: TGTGCCAGCAGCTTAGAAGGAGGGAACAGAAACACCGGGGAGCTGTTTTTT
J: TRBJ2-2
size: -
V: TRBV11-3
D: -

CDR3: CASSFNAGGSQPQHF
DNA: TGTGCCAGCAGCTTTAACGCAGGGGGCTCTCAGCCCCAGCATTTT
J: TRBJ1-5
size: once
V: TRBV7-2
D: TRBD1

CDR3: CASSLGGGQETQYF
DNA: TGTGCCAGCAGCTTAGGGGGGGGCCAAGAGACCCAGTACTTC
J: TRBJ2-5
size: -
V: TRBV7-2
D: TRBD2

CDR3: CSVEEKFGDTEAFF
DNA: TGCAGCGTTGAAGAAAAGTTTGGAGACACTGAAGCTTTCTTT
J: TRBJ1-1
size: -
V: TRBV29-1
D: -

CDR3: CASSFDQVYEQYF
DNA: TGTGCCAGCAGCTTTGACCAGGTTTACGAGCAGTACTTC
J: TRBJ2-7
size: -
V: TRBV7-2
D: -

CDR3: CASSQPGQGGEKLFF
DNA: TGTGCCAGCAGCCAACCGGGACAGGGAGGAGAAAAACTGTTTTTT
J: TRBJ1-4
size: -
V: TRBV4-2
D: TRBD1

CDR3: CASSSIRYNEQFF
DNA: TGTGCCAGCAGCTCAATCAGATACAATGAGCAGTTCTTC
J: TRBJ2-1
size: -
V: TRBV11-2
D: -

CDR3: CASSLGPRGIDLGYTF
DNA: TGTGCCAGCAGCTTAGGGCCCCGGGGGATTGATCTTGGCTACACCTTC
J: TRBJ1-2
size: -
V: TRBV7-8
D: -

CDR3: CAWSVPSGRNTDTQYF
DNA: TGTGCCTGGAGTGTACCAAGCGGGAGAAACACAGATACGCAGTATTTT
J: TRBJ2-3
size: -
V: TRBV30
D: TRBD2

CDR3: CAWRDRGDGYTF
DNA: TGTGCCTGGAGGGACAGGGGAGATGGCTACACCTTC
J: TRBJ1-2
size: -
V: TRBV30
D: TRBD1

CDR3: CASSIRLAGVSYNEQFF
DNA: TGTGCCAGTAGTATACGGCTAGCGGGAGTCTCCTACAATGAGCAGTTCTTC
J: TRBJ2-1
size: -
V: TRBV19
D: TRBD2

CDR3: CASSTGLRSYEQYF
DNA: TGTGCCAGCAGCACGGGACTTCGCTCCTACGAGCAGTACTTC
J: TRBJ2-7
size: -
V: TRBV28
D: -

CDR3: CASSVDRGTEAFF
DNA: TGTGCCAGCAGCGTTGACAGGGGGACTGAAGCTTTCTTT
J: TRBJ1-1
size: -
V: TRBV9
D: TRBD1

CDR3: CASSPRTSGREPIISSVETQYF
DNA: TGTGCCAGCAGCCCCCGGACTAGCGGGAGGGAACCCATTATAAGTAGTGTAGAGACCCAGTACTTC
J: TRBJ2-5
size: -
V: TRBV7-6
D: TRBD2

CDR3: CARKARGSETQYF
DNA: TGTGCCCGGAAAGCAAGAGGTAGTGAGACCCAGTACTTC
J: TRBJ2-5
size: -
V: TRBV30
D: -

CDR3: CASSETSGVYNEQFF
DNA: TGTGCCAGCAGTGAAACTAGCGGGGTCTACAATGAGCAGTTCTTC
J: TRBJ2-1
size: -
V: TRBV6-4
D: TRBD2

CDR3: CASRPDRTQETQYF
DNA: TGTGCCAGCAGACCCGACAGAACTCAAGAGACCCAGTACTTC
J: TRBJ2-5
size: -
V: TRBV5-4
D: -

CDR3: CASSVEGGGRETQYF
DNA: TGTGCCAGCAGCGTAGAAGGCGGGGGACGGGAGACCCAGTACTTC
J: TRBJ2-5
size: once
V: TRBV9
D: TRBD2

CDR3: CASSQGTGGLQPQHF
DNA: TGTGCCAGTAGTCAGGGGACAGGGGGCCTTCAGCCCCAGCATTTT
J: TRBJ1-5
size: -
V: TRBV19
D: TRBD1

CDR3: CASSFYGRPVDTQYF
DNA: TGTGCCAGCAGCTTCTATGGGCGCCCTGTAGATACCCAGTACTTC
J: TRBJ2-5
size: -
V: TRBV7-2
D: -

CDR3: CASSLDTGRRKFF
DNA: TGTGCCAGCAGCTTAGATACCGGGAGGAGAAAGTTCTTC
J: TRBJ2-1
size: -
V: TRBV11-2
D: TRBD2

CDR3: CASSVQGTNQPQHF
DNA: TGTGCCAGCAGTGTACAGGGGACCAATCAGCCCCAGCATTTT
J: TRBJ1-5
size: -
V: TRBV27
D: TRBD1

CDR3: CASSPGGREKLFF
DNA: TGTGCCAGCAGTCCCGGGGGGCGAGAAAAACTGTTTTTT
J: TRBJ1-4
size: -
V: TRBV27
D: -

CDR3: CASTVELEDYEQYF
DNA: TGTGCCAGCACCGTGGAACTAGAAGACTACGAGCAGTACTTC
J: TRBJ2-7
size: once
V: TRBV5-4
D: -

CDR3: CSVEDLRSSYEQYF
DNA: TGCAGCGTTGAAGATCTCCGCAGCTCCTACGAGCAGTACTTC
J: TRBJ2-7
size: -
V: TRBV29-1
D: -

CDR3: CASSGMTGTSGTNEQFF
DNA: TGTGCCAGCTCAGGCATGACCGGGACTAGCGGAACCAATGAGCAGTTCTTC
J: TRBJ2-1
size: -
V: TRBV18
D: TRBD2

CDR3: CASSRQGSYNEQFF
DNA: TGTGCCAGCAGTAGACAGGGTTCCTACAATGAGCAGTTCTTC
J: TRBJ2-1
size: -
V: TRBV6-1
D: TRBD1

CDR3: CRGGRSDTEAFF
DNA: TGCAGGGGGGGTCGTAGCGACACTGAAGCTTTCTTT
J: TRBJ1-1
size: few
V: TRBV29-1
D: -

CDR3: CASSLTGGTEAFF
DNA: TGTGCCAGCAGCCTGACAGGGGGCACTGAAGCTTTCTTT
J: TRBJ1-1
size: -
V: TRBV6-6
D: TRBD1

CDR3: CASSRSPLGAYEQYF
DNA: TGTGCCAGTAGTAGGTCCCCCCTGGGGGCATACGAGCAGTACTTC
J: TRBJ2-7
size: few
V: TRBV19
D: -

CDR3: CASSKRGYSNQPQHF
DNA: TGTGCCAGCAGCAAACGAGGTTATAGCAATCAGCCCCAGCATTTT
J: TRBJ1-5
size: -
V: TRBV7-2
D: -

CDR3: CASSPQGQGSYEQYF
DNA: TGTGCCAGCAGCCCTCAAGGACAGGGTTCATACGAGCAGTACTTC
J: TRBJ2-7
size: -
V: TRBV11-3
D: TRBD1

CDR3: CASSQDRGRNQPQHF
DNA: TGCGCCAGCAGCCAAGACAGGGGTCGAAATCAGCCCCAGCATTTT
J: TRBJ1-5
size: -
V: TRBV4-1
D: -

CDR3: CASTGTSGTGYNEQFF
DNA: TGTGCCAGCACCGGGACTAGCGGGACCGGGTACAATGAGCAGTTCTTC
J: TRBJ2-1
size: -
V: TRBV27
D: TRBD2

CDR3: CASLNTGELFF
DNA: TGTGCCAGCTTAAACACCGGGGAGCTGTTTTTT
J: TRBJ2-2
size: -
V: TRBV6-5
D: -

CDR3: CASRRDSSSNQPQHF
DNA: TGTGCCAGCAGACGGGACAGCTCTAGCAATCAGCCCCAGCATTTT
J: TRBJ1-5
size: -
V: TRBV28
D: TRBD1

CDR3: CASQSRGKQYF
DNA: TGTGCCAGTCAGTCCCGGGGAAAGCAGTACTTC
J: TRBJ2-7
size: -
V: TRBV21-1
D: -

CDR3: CASSQDRYGGAYEQYF
DNA: TGCGCCAGCAGCCAAGATCGGTATGGGGGGGCCTACGAGCAGTACTTC
J: TRBJ2-7
size: -
V: TRBV4-3
D: TRBD2